Listed here are 32 T cell receptor beta chains from one sample, sequenced in a study of T cell responses to AZD1222 COVID-19 vaccine. The method was immunoSEQ multiplex PCR; TCRdb's version includes in-frame clones alone and lacks a portion of them. The sample shows 170,000 or so clones, roughly 90% of them seen only once. The sequences come from peripheral blood, collected on day 0 of AZD1222 vaccination. The receptors here all came from an adult in good health.

The genes are TRBV24-1 and TRBJ2-7; 8 nucleotides line up with TRBD1. Germline V gene lookup returns CDR1 KGHDR and CDR2 SFDVKD. The CDR3 is made up of 15 amino acids. The trim removed 4 bases at V and 3 bases at J, leaving 7 bases unmatched. The CDR3 DNA reads TGTGCCACCAGTGACCCGCGACAGGGGAGCTACGAGCAGTACTTC. Translation gives CATSDPRQGSYEQYF.

This clone was picked up one time. V gene TRBV9 combines with J gene TRBJ1-2; D gene ambiguous. Germline CDR1 is SGDLS and CDR2 is YYNGEE. This CDR3 is 15 amino acids long. Trimming stripped 3 bases from V and 4 bases from J, with 16 bases between. This CDR3 reads CASSAKREWSYGYTF. The CDR3 region has the DNA TGTGCCAGCAGCGCAAAGAGGGAATGGAGCTATGGCTACACCTTC.

The CDR3 DNA is TGCAGCGTTGAAGATCGGGAGAATGAGCAGTTCTTC. Translated: CSVEDRENEQFF. The chain employs TRBV29-1 and TRBJ2-1; tentatively, D is TRBD2 (6 bases). The CDR3 extends over 12 amino acids. Trimming removed 0 bases at V and 7 bases at J, with 7 bases between. Germline V gene lookup returns CDR1 SQVTM and CDR2 ANQGSEA.

The CDR3 sequence: CASSLGDTIYEQYF. The CDR3 DNA reads TGCGCCAGCAGCCTCGGGGACACCATCTACGAGCAGTACTTC. This chain connects TRBV5-1 to TRBJ2-7, with D possibly TRBD1 on 6 matching bases. The V gene's germline CDR1 is SGHRS and CDR2 YFSETQ. Trimming took off 4 bases at V and 3 bases at J, with 14 bases between the two ends. The CDR3 sequence is 14 residues long.

The chain combines TRBV5-4 with TRBJ2-4, with 11 bases lining up with TRBD2. Unmatched junction bases numbered 4, after V lost 1 base and J lost 7 bases. CDR3 length: 15 amino acids. From germline, CDR1 is SGHNT and CDR2 YYREEE (reference sequence). CDR3 bases: TGTGCCAGCAGCTTGAGGACTAGCGGGTGGAACATTCAGTACTTC. This sequence encodes CASSLRTSGWNIQYF.

This clone appeared a single time. V usage is TRBV19 and J usage is TRBJ2-2, with a possible D match to TRBD2 (6 bases). V lost 8 bases, J lost 4 bases, and 14 bases lay in between. CDR1 and CDR2 from the germline V gene are LNHDA and SQIVND (reference sequence). This CDR3 has 14 residues. As DNA, the CDR3 is TGTGCCAGTTGCGGGGTTGGGAGCACCGGGGAGCTGTTTTTT. It encodes CASCGVGSTGELFF.

The J gene is TRBJ1-4, the V gene TRBV4-2; D ambiguous. Per germline, CDR1 LGHNA and CDR2 YNFKEQ. Trimming took 0 bases from V and 4 from J, leaving 9 bases between them. This CDR3 spans 15 amino acids. The DNA of the CDR3 is TGTGCCAGCAGCCAAGATGGGGAGGTTAATGAAAAACTGTTTTTT. This codes for CASSQDGEVNEKLFF.

This chain connects TRBV10-2 to TRBJ1-5; D not resolved. Germline CDR1 and CDR2: WSHSY and SAAADI. This CDR3 region has 14 residues. Trimming removed 3 bases from V and 0 bases from J, with 6 bases in between. CDR3: CASSDRNSNQPQHF. The CDR3 region has the DNA TGCGCCAGCAGTGACAGGAATAGCAATCAGCCCCAGCATTTT.

The chain joins TRBV6-5 to TRBJ1-5; D remains unclear. The V end was cut by 5 bases, the J end by 0 bases, with 11 bases between. The CDR3 spans 15 residues. The germline V gene has CDR1 MNHEY and CDR2 SVGAGI. The CDR3, as DNA: TGTGCCAGCAGTAAGGACGGTGCTAGCAATCAGCCCCAGCATTTT. It yields the protein CASSKDGASNQPQHF.

The chain uses TRBV7-9 and TRBJ2-1; unclear D gene. The V gene's germline CDR1 is SEHNR and CDR2 FQNEAQ (reference sequence). The germline V and J ends were trimmed by 5 bases and 10 bases, with 15 bases remaining between them. CDR3 length equals 13 residues. The CDR3 loop is CASSPFGLGEQFF. CDR3 nucleotides: TGTGCCAGCAGCCCTTTTGGTTTGGGAGAGCAGTTCTTC.

This clone occurred a few times. The CDR3 loop reads CASSPTQHTSGKEMVQFF. The CDR3 coding sequence is TGTGCCAGCAGCCCCACCCAACATACTAGCGGGAAAGAGATGGTGCAGTTCTTC. The chain employs TRBV14 and TRBJ2-1, with TRBD2 matching 10 bases. The CDR3 extends over 18 amino acids. J was trimmed by 12 bases and V by 4 bases; bases with no gene match: 21. Germline values: CDR1 SGHDN, CDR2 FVKESK.

The CDR3 DNA reads TGTGCCAGCTCACCTTCCGCAGGAAAAGGTGCTAACTATGGCTACACCTTC. Translation: CASSPSAGKGANYGYTF. The chain is built from TRBV18 and TRBJ1-2; no clear D. The V end lost 3 bases, the J end lost 0 bases, and 17 bases lay between the germline ends. CDR3 length equals 17 residues. In germline, CDR1 is KGHSH, CDR2 LQKENI.

The chain uses TRBV7-9 and TRBJ2-7, with unresolved D. Germline values: CDR1 SEHNR, CDR2 FQNEAQ (reference sequence). The CDR3 is 12 residues long. Trimming took 7 bases from V and 0 from J, leaving 7 bases between them. The CDR3 loop reads CASTQVSYEQYF. In DNA, the CDR3 is TGTGCCAGCACCCAGGTCTCCTACGAGCAGTACTTC.

J is TRBJ1-5 and V is TRBV28, with 7 bases identical to TRBD1. This CDR3 has 15 residues. Germline values: CDR1 MDHEN, CDR2 SYDVKM. The ends lost 3 bases at V and 2 bases at J; junction bases unmatched: 4. In DNA, the CDR3 is TGTGCCAGCAGTTTCCCCGACAGGGGCAATCAGCCCCAGCATTTT. Translation: CASSFPDRGNQPQHF.

V is TRBV28 and J is TRBJ2-1, with D perhaps being TRBD1 or TRBD2 (5 bases each). There are 14 residues in the CDR3. Trimming stripped 3 bases from V and 9 bases from J, with 15 bases between. CDR1 and CDR2 (germline): MDHEN, SYDVKM. This CDR3 reads CASSLGGGVGEQFF. CDR3 nucleotide sequence: TGTGCCAGCAGTTTGGGTGGGGGAGTAGGTGAGCAGTTCTTC. The full variable domain, its missing parts supplied by reference TRBV28 and TRBJ2-1, is DVKVTQSSRYLVKRTGEKVFLECVQDMDHENMFWYRQDPGLGLRLIYFSYDVKMKEKGDIPEGYSVSREKKERFSLILESASTNQTSMYLCASSLGGGVGEQFFGPGTRLTVL.

Only one count was recorded for this clone. The chain is built from TRBV3-1 (or the pseudogene TRBV3-2) and TRBJ2-3, with 8 positions matching TRBD2. Trimming took 0 bases from V and 4 from J; bases not matched to a gene: 9. Germline V gives CDR1 LGHDT, CDR2 YNNKEL (reference sequence). The CDR3 has 17 residues. The DNA of the CDR3 is TGTGCCAGCAGCCAAGAACAGCGGGGGCCCCGGGCAGATACGCAGTATTTT. Encoded protein: CASSQEQRGPRADTQYF.

This clone was seen once. The gene calls are TRBV7-9 and TRBJ1-6, with D possibly being TRBD1 (6 bases). Trimming stripped 5 bases from V and 9 bases from J, with 26 bases between. CDR3 length: 18 residues. CDR1 and CDR2 from the germline V gene are SEHNR and FQNEAQ (reference sequence). CDR3: CASSRIRLAGAKGSPLHF. CDR3 bases: TGTGCCAGCAGCCGAATACGGCTCGCGGGGGCTAAGGGTTCACCCCTCCACTTT.

This rearrangement joins TRBV28 to TRBJ1-2, with 7 positions matching TRBD1. Unmatched junction bases numbered 15, after V lost 4 bases and J lost 4 bases. This CDR3 has 17 residues. Germline CDR1 reads MDHEN; CDR2 reads SYDVKM. This CDR3 reads CASSSGTAVSSLYGYTF. Written as DNA, the CDR3 is TGTGCCAGCAGTTCTGGGACAGCGGTCTCATCACTCTATGGCTACACCTTC.

The chain joins TRBV2 to TRBJ2-7; D gene unclear. Germline V gene sequence: CDR1 SNHLY, CDR2 FYNNEI. This CDR3 contains 11 residues. V lost 3 bases, J lost 5 bases, and 5 bases lay in between. The CDR3 spells CASSDSDEQYF. CDR3 DNA sequence: TGTGCCAGCAGTGATTCAGACGAGCAGTACTTC.

This clone has just a few counts. V gene TRBV30 combines with J gene TRBJ2-1, with D possibly being TRBD2 (7 bases). Trimming left V 3 bases short and J 4 bases short, with 19 bases between. The CDR3 is 16 amino acids. Germline V CDR1 and CDR2: GTSNPN, SVGIG (reference sequence). In DNA form, the CDR3 reads TGTGCCTGGAGATACTTTGGGAGGGGGGTATACAATGAGCAGTTCTTC. Translated: CAWRYFGRGVYNEQFF.

The J gene is TRBJ1-4, the V gene TRBV6-6; 7 bases are shared with TRBD1. Per the germline V gene, CDR1 is MNHNY and CDR2 is SVGAGI (reference sequence). V was clipped by 7 bases and J by 8 bases; unmatched bases: 10. This CDR3 has 14 amino acids. The CDR3 nucleotides are TGTGCCAGCACCCGACAGGGAGGTTCCGAAAAACTGTTTTTT. Translated, it gives CASTRQGGSEKLFF.

V gene TRBV18 combines with J gene TRBJ2-3; D gene unclear. The V gene lost 2 bases and the J gene lost 6 bases, with 15 bases spanning the gap. Germline V gives CDR1 KGHSH, CDR2 LQKENI. This CDR3 contains 15 residues. CDR3 sequence reads: CASSPFGSSSDTQYF. The CDR3 coding sequence is TGTGCCAGCTCACCATTTGGCTCTTCTTCGGATACGCAGTATTTT. Using reference TRBV18 and TRBJ2-3 for the parts outside the CDR3, the full variable domain is NAGVMQNPRHLVRRRGQEARLRCSPMKGHSHVYWYRQLPEEGLKFMVYLQKENIIDESGMPKERFSAEFPKEGPSILRIQQVVRGDSAAYFCASSPFGSSSDTQYFGPGTRLTVL.

This clone was seen more than once but under ten times. The rearrangement uses TRBV6-1 and TRBJ1-4; D ambiguous. This CDR3 region has 14 residues. Trimming took off 1 base at V and 3 bases at J, with 6 bases between the two ends. In germline, CDR1 is MNHNS, CDR2 SASEGT. In nucleotides, the CDR3 is TGTGCCAGCAGTGAAGGACGGGCTAATGAAAAACTGTTTTTT. Protein: CASSEGRANEKLFF.

V usage is TRBV5-4 and J usage is TRBJ1-1, with TRBD1 identical over 7 bases. The junction had 10 bases not matched to a gene; V was cut back by 4 bases and J by 4 bases. The CDR3 extends over 15 amino acids. The germline V gene encodes CDR1 SGHNT and CDR2 YYREEE (reference sequence). In nucleotides, the CDR3 is TGTGCCAGCAGCCCCTTGGGGACAGCCTCCACTGAAGCTTTCTTT. It yields the protein CASSPLGTASTEAFF.

The rearrangement links TRBV30 to TRBJ1-6, with a tentative D call TRBD1 (6 bases). The CDR3 has 13 amino acids. Germline CDR1 is GTSNPN and CDR2 is SVGIG (reference sequence). Trimming removed 1 base from V and 8 bases from J, with 9 bases in between. The CDR3 sequence is CAWSGQGHSPLHF. The CDR3, as DNA: TGTGCCTGGAGTGGGCAGGGGCATTCACCCCTCCACTTT. The full variable domain, with the rest looked up from reference TRBV30 and TRBJ1-6, is SQTIHQWPATLVQPVGSPLSLECTVEGTSNPNLYWYRQAAGRGLQLLFYSVGIGQISSEVPQNLSASRPQDRQFILSSKKLLLSDSGFYLCAWSGQGHSPLHFGNGTRLTVT.

The chain uses TRBV28 and TRBJ1-2, with a tentative D call TRBD1 (6 bases). The CDR3 is made up of 17 amino acids. Germline V gene data show CDR1 as MDHEN and CDR2 as SYDVKM. Trimming stripped 10 bases from V and 4 bases from J, with 28 bases between. In DNA, the CDR3 is TGTGCCATCACACCCGGAGGGGGATCAGCTTCAGCCTATGGCTACACCTTC. Protein product: CAITPGGGSASAYGYTF.

This chain joins TRBV9 and TRBJ2-7; possible D gene TRBD1, 5 bases. Germline CDR1 and CDR2: SGDLS and YYNGEE. V was cut by 3 bases and J by 5 bases, with 15 bases left in between. The CDR3 runs to 14 residues. CDR3 bases: TGTGCCAGCAGCGAGTCCAGACAGTTCGACGAGCAGTACTTC. This encodes CASSESRQFDEQYF.

The genes are TRBV2 and TRBJ1-5; TRBD1 matches 7 bases. The CDR3 runs 14 residues. J lost 2 bases, V lost 6 bases, and 4 bases had no gene match. Germline assignment: CDR1 SNHLY and CDR2 FYNNEI. The CDR3 DNA reads TGTGCCAGCAGAGACAGGGTTGGCAATCAGCCCCAGCATTTT. It encodes CASRDRVGNQPQHF.

The chain carries TRBV19 and TRBJ1-2; TRBD1 agrees at 8 bases. J lost 4 bases, V lost 5 bases, and 9 bases had no gene match. There are 15 residues in the CDR3. CDR1 is LNHDA and CDR2 is SQIVND in the germline V gene (reference sequence). CDR3 sequence reads: CASSSPGTGIYGYTF. The CDR3 DNA reads as TGTGCCAGTAGTTCCCCAGGGACAGGCATCTATGGCTACACCTTC.

The V gene is TRBV30, the J gene TRBJ2-3, with 7 bases lining up with TRBD1. The junction had 6 bases not matched to a gene; V was cut back by 3 bases and J by 0 bases. This CDR3 has 15 residues. Germline CDR1 and CDR2: GTSNPN and SVGIG (reference sequence). CDR3 loop: CAWRKQGFSTDTQYF. CDR3 DNA sequence: TGTGCCTGGAGAAAACAGGGGTTTAGCACAGATACGCAGTATTTT.

The rearrangement links TRBV2 to TRBJ2-5; D possibly uses TRBD1 or TRBD2 (5 bases each). The V gene lost 6 bases and the J gene lost 2 bases, with 16 bases spanning the gap. This CDR3 spans 15 amino acids. CDR1 SNHLY and CDR2 FYNNEI come from the germline V gene. This CDR3 is CASSSGTVPQETQYF. DNA for the CDR3: TGTGCCAGCAGCTCGGGGACCGTACCTCAAGAGACCCAGTACTTC.

The rearrangement links TRBV5-1 to TRBJ2-5; D remains ambiguous. CDR1 SGHRS and CDR2 YFSETQ come from the germline V gene. The germline V and J ends were trimmed by 5 bases and 5 bases, with 13 bases remaining between them. The CDR3 spans 13 residues. The CDR3 sequence: CASSSEDGETQYF. The CDR3 nucleotides read TGCGCCAGCAGTTCCGAGGACGGGGAGACCCAGTACTTC.